The clone carrying this T cell receptor beta chain was detected ten times or more. Its target is unknown. The sample comes from a study of T-cell reconstitution after alpha-beta-depleted transplantation in children. Study outcomes and limitations: T-cell counts and diversity at one year post-transplant came mainly from newly produced T cells. Surviving recipient T cells and thymic progenitors underlay high day-60 TCRbeta diversity in some patients.

During its preparation, the TCRbeta library received unique molecular identifiers. TCRdb re-analysed the PCR reads in MiXCR, keeping a single row per CDR3 protein. This table holds around 300,000 distinct CDR3 sequences, roughly 11% found once. The CDR3 loop spans 10 amino acids. CDR1 is LNHNV, CDR2 YYDKDF, per germline (reference sequence). Trimming removed 8 bases from V and 4 bases from J, with 3 bases in between. The clonotype comes from a male patient aged 2-10 years who had a stem cell transplant for chronic granulomatous disease, so the T cells may come from the graft donor. Sample: peripheral blood, taken 180 days after TCRalphabeta/CD19-depleted stem cell transplant. The chain couples TRBV15 to TRBJ1-3, with unresolved D. CDR3 nucleotides: TGTGCCACCGCGGGAAACACCATATATTTT. Translation gives CATAGNTIYF.